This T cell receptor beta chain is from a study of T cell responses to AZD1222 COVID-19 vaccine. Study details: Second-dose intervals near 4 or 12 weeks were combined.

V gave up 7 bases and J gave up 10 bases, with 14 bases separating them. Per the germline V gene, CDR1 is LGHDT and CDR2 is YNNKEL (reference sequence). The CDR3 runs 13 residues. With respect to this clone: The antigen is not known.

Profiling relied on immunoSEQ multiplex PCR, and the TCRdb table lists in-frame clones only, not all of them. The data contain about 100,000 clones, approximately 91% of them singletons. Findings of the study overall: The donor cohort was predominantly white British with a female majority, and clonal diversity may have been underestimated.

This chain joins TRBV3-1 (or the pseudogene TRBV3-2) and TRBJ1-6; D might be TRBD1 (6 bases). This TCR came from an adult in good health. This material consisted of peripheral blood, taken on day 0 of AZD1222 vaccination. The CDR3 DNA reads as TGTGCCAGCAAGGTACAGGGTTCATCACCCCTCCACTTT. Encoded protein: CASKVQGSSPLHF.